This T cell receptor (beta chain) stems from a study of blood T cell repertoires in COVID-19. Study in general: Nucleic acid was either cDNA or gDNA, and it came from T cells, B-cell-depleted T cells, or PBMCs.

Trimming took 0 bases from V and 4 from J, leaving 10 bases between them. Germline CDR1 and CDR2: SGDLS and YYNGEE. The CDR3 is 15 amino acids. Participants were placed into cohorts based on the clinical history they reported. Two consecutive negative NP/OP PCR tests, clearance, or resolved symptoms defined Cohort 3 recovery. Generated by immunoSEQ multiplex PCR, the TCRdb table keeps only in-frame clones and is missing some. The repertoire has about 170,000 clones, around four fifths of them found once; the top ten carry about 4.6%. This sequence originates from a woman aged 45-65 years who had recovered from COVID-19. The sample consisted of PBMCs or T cells enriched from blood (not recorded which). J is TRBJ1-4 and V is TRBV9, with D unclear. This CDR3 reads CASSVVGQNNEKLFF. CDR3 in DNA: TGTGCCAGCAGCGTAGTTGGGCAGAATAATGAAAAACTGTTTTTT.